Sequencing of this TCR beta chain was carried out in a study of cytomegalovirus exposure and HLA in healthy donors. Study-wide results and caveats: Trimming of TCR beta V- and J-genes showed a link, identified in a later analysis, to a missense DCLRE1C variant.

A word on this clone: Its antigen is unknown.

Germline CDR1 LNHDA, CDR2 SQIVND (reference sequence). The CDR3 sequence is 15 residues long. The V and J ends lost 5 bases and 4 bases, in that order; junction bases with no gene match: 8. A multiplex PCR was run with 60 Vbeta primers and 13 Jbeta primers. Sequencing was performed with immunoSEQ multiplex PCR; in TCRdb, only in-frame clones are kept and a portion is missing. The data show 110,000 to 150,000 clones, roughly 71% seen once. J is TRBJ2-5 and V is TRBV19, with 9 bases identical to TRBD1. The receptor was derived from a man younger than 45 in good health and CMV-seronegative. The material sequenced was PBMCs. The CDR3 protein is CASSSHRGRRETQYF. As DNA, the CDR3 is TGTGCCAGTAGTTCTCACAGGGGGCGGAGAGAGACCCAGTACTTC.